This T cell receptor (beta chain) was recovered during a study of identical twins. TCRdb ran MiXCR on the 5' RACE reads and lists one entry per CDR3 protein. There are about 200,000 distinct CDR3 sequences in the sample; approximately 15% occur only once, and 40% to 45% lies in the top ten. Ten or more counts support this clonotype. In germline, CDR1 is MGHDK, CDR2 SYGVNS. CDR3 size: 14 residues. Trimming pared 2 bases from V and 6 bases from J, leaving 11 bases between. The sample also formed part of further work on T cells expressing NK-cell markers. As that report states: Several of the donors carried dominant NKG2C+ clonotypes that took up roughly 1.0-7.0% of their CD8+ T cells.

The sequencing input was CD8+ T cells sorted from blood. The V call is TRBV25-1, the J call TRBJ1-5, with a possible D match to TRBD1 (6 bases). The receptor's source is a young woman in good health. For the CDR3, the DNA is TGTGCCAGCAGTGAAGGGGGGGCACCTCAGCCCCAGCATTTT. This translates into CASSEGGAPQPQHF. Variable domain in full (rest from reference TRBV25-1 and TRBJ1-5): EADIYQTPRYLVIGTGKKITLECSQTMGHDKMYWYQQDPGMELHLIHYSYGVNSTEKGDLSSESTVSRIRTEHFPLTLESARPSHTSQYLCASSEGGAPQPQHFGDGTRLSIL.